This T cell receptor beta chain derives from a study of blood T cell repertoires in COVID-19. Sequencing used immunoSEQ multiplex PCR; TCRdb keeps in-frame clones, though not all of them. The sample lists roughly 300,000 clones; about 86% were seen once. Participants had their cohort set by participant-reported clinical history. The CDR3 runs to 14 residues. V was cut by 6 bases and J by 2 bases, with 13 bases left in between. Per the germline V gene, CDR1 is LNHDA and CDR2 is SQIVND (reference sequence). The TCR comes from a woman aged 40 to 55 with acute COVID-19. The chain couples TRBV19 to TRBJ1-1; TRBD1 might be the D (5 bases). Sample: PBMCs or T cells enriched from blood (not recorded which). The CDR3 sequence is CASSTLGGNTEAFF. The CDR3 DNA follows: TGTGCCAGTAGCACGTTGGGGGGTAACACTGAAGCTTTCTTT.